This TCR beta chain was found in a study of CD8 T cells in Susac syndrome. Germline V gives CDR1 SGHRS, CDR2 YFSETQ. This CDR3 is 18 amino acids long. The V and J ends lost 2 bases and 5 bases respectively, with 23 bases between them. Sequencing of TCR beta was performed on blood CD8+ T cells and on blood CD4+ T cells. The multiple sclerosis control group comprised treatment-naive patients with stable or active relapsing-remitting disease. Random hexamers were used to reverse transcribe 0.5 to 1 ug of RNA. The TCR beta CDR3 was amplified by immunoSEQ multiplex PCR across 54 Vbeta, 13 Jbeta. TCRdb re-called the immunoSEQ multiplex PCR reads with MiXCR, one entry per CDR3 protein. The table has under 350,000 distinct CDR3 sequences, 92% seen once; the top ten hold about 0.063%.

The genes are TRBV5-1 and TRBJ2-1, with D unclear. Material: CD4+ T cells from PBMCs. The receptor was derived from a human donor with multiple sclerosis. The CDR3 region has the DNA TGCGCCAGCAGCTTATACCGCCGGACGGAACCAAGGGACAATGAGCAGTTCTTC. It codes for CASSLYRRTEPRDNEQFF.